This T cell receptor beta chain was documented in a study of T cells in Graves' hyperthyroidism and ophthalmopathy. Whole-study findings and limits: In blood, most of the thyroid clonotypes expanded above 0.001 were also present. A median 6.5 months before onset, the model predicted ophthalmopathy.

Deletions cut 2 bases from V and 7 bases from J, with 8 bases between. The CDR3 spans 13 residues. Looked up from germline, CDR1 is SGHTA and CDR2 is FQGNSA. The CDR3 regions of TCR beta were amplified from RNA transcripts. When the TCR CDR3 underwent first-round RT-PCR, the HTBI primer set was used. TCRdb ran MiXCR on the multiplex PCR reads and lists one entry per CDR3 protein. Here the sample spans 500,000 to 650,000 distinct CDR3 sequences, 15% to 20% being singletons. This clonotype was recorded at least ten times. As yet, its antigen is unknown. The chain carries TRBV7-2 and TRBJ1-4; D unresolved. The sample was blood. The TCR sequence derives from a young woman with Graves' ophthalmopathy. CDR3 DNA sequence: TGTGCCAGCAGCTTACCAGGAAGTGAAAAACTGTTTTTT. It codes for CASSLPGSEKLFF.